This T cell receptor beta chain derives from a study of T-cell reconstitution after alpha-beta-depleted transplantation in children (dated by TCRdb to 2016 to 2017). About the investigation overall: T-cell immune reconstitution after TCRalphabeta/CD19-depleted allogeneic hematopoietic cell transplantation in children was quantitatively tracked in the study by means of TCR repertoire profiling. The paper as a whole reports these results and caveats: The frequencies of hyperexpanded clones fell over the following months, and after one year, T-cell counts and TCRbeta diversity were mostly attributed to newly produced T cells. In some patients, the high TCRbeta diversity seen at day 60 was put down to recipient T cells and intrathymic progenitors that had survived conditioning. The apparently early alphabetaT-cell count recovery about two months after transplant was reportedly dependent on only several hundred rapidly expanded clones derived from non-depleted graft cells.

The library was built by means of PCR. The instrument given in TCRdb is Illumina HiSeq 2500. TCR libraries were prepared with molecular barcoding, using unique molecular identifiers to normalize TCRbeta repertoire quantification. In-frame beta chains were kept once TCRdb had trimmed the public reads at Q25 with fastp and called clones with MiXCR. All rows with the same CDR3 protein become a single entry with the most common DNA and genes. Here the sample has around 500,000 distinct CDR3 sequences; 20% to 25% occur a single time. The ten largest clones add up to 14% of the sample. This clonotype occurred a few times. The clone's antigen remains unknown. Base qualities were left out, and no much larger clone turns up one base away. V loses 3 bases of germline sequence and J loses 0 bases, and the interval between the two ends is 12 bases. Including cysteine and phenylalanine, the CDR3 has 14 amino acids. Here the CDR3 DNA is all that survives: 42 bases in frame from base 1. CDR1 and CDR2 (DFQATT, SNEGSKA) derive from the germline V gene (reference sequence).

The treatment or condition label for this specimen denotes: allogeneic hematopoietic cell transplantation with graft depleted of TCRalphabeta T cells and CD19 B cells. The children who served as transplant recipients had been given grafts of TCRalphabeta/CD19-depleted allogeneic hematopoietic cells. This receptor chain uses TRBV20-1 and TRBJ2-7; the D gene is possibly TRBD1 or TRBD2, with 5 bases matching each. The input for sequencing was PBMCs, mostly from graft donor cells, taken 360 days after TCRalphabeta/CD19-depleted stem cell transplant. The TCR was taken from a boy under two years old who had a stem cell transplant for acute myeloid leukemia, so the T cells may come from the graft donor. The nucleotide sequence reads TGCAGTGCTAGCCCCGGGACGGTCTCCTACGAGCAGTACTTC. It specifies CSASPGTVSYEQYF.